This TCR beta chain was captured in a study of blood T cells in healthy people across ages. For the study at large: Template switching retrieved approximately one barcoded beta molecule for each two T cells.

Study conclusions and caveats: The unknown donor CMV status may have confounded expanded clonotype changes.

Many counts were recorded for this clonotype. The antigen remains unidentified. Germline values: CDR1 MGHRA, CDR2 YSYEKL. V shed 6 bases, J shed 2 bases, and the junction held 12 bases outside the gene matches. This CDR3 has 16 residues. Together with a sample-barcoded 5' primer, a J-beta primer mix was included in a second PCR lasting about 7 to 12 cycles. Using its own MiXCR run on the 5' RACE reads, TCRdb lists one record per CDR3 protein. The sample comprises about a million distinct CDR3 sequences, around two fifths of which are singletons, and over 10% rests with the top ten. Sequencing was done on a sample of blood. This clonotype was obtained from a man aged 18 to 30 in good health. The chain combines TRBV4-1 with TRBJ1-2; 7 bases match TRBD1. In DNA, the CDR3 is TGCGCCAGCAGACGAAGAGGGACAGCCGAGAACTATGGCTACACCTTC. This encodes CASRRRGTAENYGYTF.